The clone carrying this T cell receptor (beta chain) was recorded many times. What it binds is not known. Using RNA template, CDR3s of TCR alpha and beta were amplified with iRepertoire arm-PCR. For one-step reverse transcription and amplification, 100-400 ng of tissue mRNA or PBMC total RNA was used. TCRdb used MiXCR to reprocess the multiplex PCR reads, holding one entry per CDR3 protein. The table lists about 110,000 distinct CDR3 sequences, 25% of them singletons. This specimen comes from a study of glioma-infiltrating T cells. Overall study results and limits: Non-neoplastic patients had below-expected tissue-blood divergence, while all gliomas exceeded expectation. Tissue and blood shared very few CDR3 sequences.

Germline V CDR1 and CDR2: MNHEY, SVGEGT. The length of the CDR3 is 16 residues. Trimming removed 7 bases from V and 1 base from J, with 14 bases in between. The V call is TRBV6-2 or TRBV6-3, the J call TRBJ2-6; tentative D call: TRBD1 (6 bases). Material: glioma tissue, nonneoplastic brain tissue, or PBMCs (not recorded which). The TCR comes from a human donor with low-grade glioma or glioblastoma, undergoing nonglioma brain surgery, or in good health (not recorded which). The CDR3 region has the DNA TGTGCCAGCACCCTTCTCGGGACATCTGGGGCCAACGTCCTGACTTTC. Its protein is CASTLLGTSGANVLTF.